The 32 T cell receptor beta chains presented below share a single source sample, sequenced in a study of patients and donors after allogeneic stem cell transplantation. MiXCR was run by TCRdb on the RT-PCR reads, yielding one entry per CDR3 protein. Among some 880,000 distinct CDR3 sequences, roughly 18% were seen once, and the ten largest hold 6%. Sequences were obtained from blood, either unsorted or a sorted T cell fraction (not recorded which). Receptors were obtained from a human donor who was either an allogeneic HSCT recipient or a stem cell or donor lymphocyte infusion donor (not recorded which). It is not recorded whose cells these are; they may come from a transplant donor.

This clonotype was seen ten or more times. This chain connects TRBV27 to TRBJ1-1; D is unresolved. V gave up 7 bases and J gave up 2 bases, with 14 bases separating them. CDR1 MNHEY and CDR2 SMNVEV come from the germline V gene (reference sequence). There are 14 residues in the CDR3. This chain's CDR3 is CASKRAGFNTEAFF. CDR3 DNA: TGTGCCAGCAAACGGGCTGGGTTCAACACTGAAGCTTTCTTT.

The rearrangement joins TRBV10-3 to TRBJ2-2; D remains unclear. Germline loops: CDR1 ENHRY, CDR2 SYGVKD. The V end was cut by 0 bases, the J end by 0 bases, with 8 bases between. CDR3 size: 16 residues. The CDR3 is CAISESGGANTGELFF. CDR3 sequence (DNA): TGTGCCATCAGTGAGTCGGGCGGCGCGAACACCGGGGAGCTGTTTTTT.

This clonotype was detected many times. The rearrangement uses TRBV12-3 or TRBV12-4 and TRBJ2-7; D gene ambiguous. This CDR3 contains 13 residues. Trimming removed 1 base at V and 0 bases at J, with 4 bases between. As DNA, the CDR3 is TGTGCCAGCAGTTTAGGCGGCTCCTACGAGCAGTACTTC. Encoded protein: CASSLGGSYEQYF.

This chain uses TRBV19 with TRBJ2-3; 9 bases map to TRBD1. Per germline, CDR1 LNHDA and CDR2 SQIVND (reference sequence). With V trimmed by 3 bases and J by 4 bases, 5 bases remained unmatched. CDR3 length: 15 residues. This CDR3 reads CASSIRGQGSDTQYF. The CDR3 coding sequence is TGTGCCAGTAGTATTAGGGGACAGGGTTCAGATACGCAGTATTTT.

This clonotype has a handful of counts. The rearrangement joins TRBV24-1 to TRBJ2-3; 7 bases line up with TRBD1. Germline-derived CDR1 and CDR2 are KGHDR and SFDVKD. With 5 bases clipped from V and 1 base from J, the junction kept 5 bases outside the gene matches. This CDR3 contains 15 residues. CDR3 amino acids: CATSARTGRTDTQYF. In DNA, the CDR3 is TGTGCCACCAGTGCCCGGACAGGCCGCACAGATACGCAGTATTTT.

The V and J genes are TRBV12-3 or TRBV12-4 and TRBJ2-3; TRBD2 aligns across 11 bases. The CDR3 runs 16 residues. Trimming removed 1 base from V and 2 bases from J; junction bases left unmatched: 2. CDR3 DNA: TGTGCCAGCAGTTTAGGGACTAGCGGGCCCACAGATACGCAGTATTTT. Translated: CASSLGTSGPTDTQYF.

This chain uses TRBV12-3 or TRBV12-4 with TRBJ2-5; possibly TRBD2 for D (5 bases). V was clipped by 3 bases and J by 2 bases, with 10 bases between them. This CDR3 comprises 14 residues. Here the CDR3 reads CASSFSAEQETQYF. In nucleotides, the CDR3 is TGTGCCAGCAGTTTCTCAGCGGAGCAAGAGACCCAGTACTTC.

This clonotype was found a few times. The CDR3 DNA sequence: TGTGCCAGCAGCCATGACCGGGACAGGGGCTACGAGCAGTACTTC. The encoded protein is CASSHDRDRGYEQYF. The J gene is TRBJ2-7, the V gene TRBV6-2 or TRBV6-3; 10 bases agree with TRBD1. Germline trimming cut 6 bases from V and 3 bases from J; bases unmatched to any gene: 8. This CDR3 is built from 15 residues. From germline, CDR1 is MNHEY and CDR2 SVGEGT.

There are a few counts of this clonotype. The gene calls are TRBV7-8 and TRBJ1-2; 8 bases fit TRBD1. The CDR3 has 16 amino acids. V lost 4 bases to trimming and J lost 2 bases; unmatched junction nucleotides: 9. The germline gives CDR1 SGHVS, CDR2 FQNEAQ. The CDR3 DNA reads TGTGCCAGCAGCTCCCAGGGGCCAGGGGGCAACTATGGCTACACCTTC. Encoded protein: CASSSQGPGGNYGYTF.

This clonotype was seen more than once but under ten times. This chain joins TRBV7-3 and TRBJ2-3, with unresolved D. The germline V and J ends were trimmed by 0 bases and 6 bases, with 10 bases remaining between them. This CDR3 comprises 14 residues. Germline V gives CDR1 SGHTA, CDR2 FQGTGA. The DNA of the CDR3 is TGTGCCAGCAGCTTAACCGGCTCTCGGGATACGCAGTATTTT. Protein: CASSLTGSRDTQYF.

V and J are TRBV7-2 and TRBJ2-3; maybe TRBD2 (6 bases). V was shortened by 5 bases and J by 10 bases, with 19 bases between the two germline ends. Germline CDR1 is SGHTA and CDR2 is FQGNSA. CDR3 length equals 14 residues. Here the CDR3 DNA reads TGTGCCAGCAGCCTCCTATCCTCTAGCGTGGCGCAGTATTTT. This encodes CASSLLSSSVAQYF. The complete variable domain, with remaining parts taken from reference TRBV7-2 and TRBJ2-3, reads GAGVSQSPSNKVTEKGKDVELRCDPISGHTALYWYRQSLGQGLEFLIYFQGNSAPDKSGLPSDRFSAERTGGSVSTLTIQRTQQEDSAVYLCASSLLSSSVAQYFGPGTRLTVL.

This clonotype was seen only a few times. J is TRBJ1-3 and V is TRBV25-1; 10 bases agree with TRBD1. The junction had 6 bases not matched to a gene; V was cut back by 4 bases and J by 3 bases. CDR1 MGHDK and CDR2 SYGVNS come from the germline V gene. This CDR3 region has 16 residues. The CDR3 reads CASSAPGTGDGNTIYF. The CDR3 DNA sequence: TGTGCCAGCAGTGCACCCGGGACAGGGGATGGAAACACCATATATTTT.

DNA of the CDR3: TGTGCCAGCACCATACAGGCTACTAATCAGCCCCAGCATTTT. Protein sequence: CASTIQATNQPQHF. The chain links TRBV6-1 to TRBJ1-5; weak D call: TRBD1 (5 bases). The length of the CDR3 is 14 residues. The V gene lost 7 bases and the J gene lost 4 bases, with 14 bases spanning the gap. CDR1 is MNHNS, CDR2 SASEGT, per germline.

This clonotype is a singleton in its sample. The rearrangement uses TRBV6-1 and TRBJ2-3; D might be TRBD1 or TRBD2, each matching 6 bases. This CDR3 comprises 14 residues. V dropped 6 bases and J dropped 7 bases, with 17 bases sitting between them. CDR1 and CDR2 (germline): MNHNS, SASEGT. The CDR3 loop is CASRRGRPRNTQYF. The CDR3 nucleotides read TGTGCCAGCAGACGGGGGCGGCCCCGGAATACGCAGTATTTT.

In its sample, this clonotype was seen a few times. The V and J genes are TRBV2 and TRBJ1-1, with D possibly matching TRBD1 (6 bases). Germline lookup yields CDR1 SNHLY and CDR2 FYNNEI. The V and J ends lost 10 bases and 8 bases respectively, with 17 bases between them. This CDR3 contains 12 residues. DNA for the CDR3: TGTGCCACCATCGAACAGGGATTAGAAGCTTTCTTT. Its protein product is CATIEQGLEAFF.

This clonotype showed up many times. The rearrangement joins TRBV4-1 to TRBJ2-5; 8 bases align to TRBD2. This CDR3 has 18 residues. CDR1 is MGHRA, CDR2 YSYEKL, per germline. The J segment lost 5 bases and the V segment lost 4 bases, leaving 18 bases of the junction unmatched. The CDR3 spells CASSPYRGSGTFVETQYF. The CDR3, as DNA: TGCGCCAGCAGCCCTTATAGGGGTAGCGGGACCTTTGTGGAGACCCAGTACTTC.

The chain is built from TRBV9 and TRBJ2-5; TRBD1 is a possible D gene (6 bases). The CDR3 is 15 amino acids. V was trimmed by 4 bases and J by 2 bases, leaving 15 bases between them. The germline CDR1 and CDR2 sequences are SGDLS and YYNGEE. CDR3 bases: TGTGCCAGCAGCCCAGGGGCAGGGGAACAAGAGACCCAGTACTTC. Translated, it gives CASSPGAGEQETQYF.

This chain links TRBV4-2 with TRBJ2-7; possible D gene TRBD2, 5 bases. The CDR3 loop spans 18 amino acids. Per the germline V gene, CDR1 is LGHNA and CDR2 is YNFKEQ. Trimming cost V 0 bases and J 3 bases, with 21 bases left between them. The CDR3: CASSQDLDASGFLYEQYF. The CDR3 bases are TGTGCCAGCAGCCAAGATTTGGATGCCTCGGGGTTTCTCTACGAGCAGTACTTC.

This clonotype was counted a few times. This chain's CDR3 is CSAKGGNQPQHF. CDR3 nucleotide sequence: TGCAGTGCAAAGGGCGGCAATCAGCCCCAGCATTTT. V and J are TRBV20-1 and TRBJ1-5; D unresolved. Germline-derived CDR1 and CDR2 are DFQATT and SNEGSKA (reference sequence). The CDR3 covers 12 residues. Between the trimmed V and J ends, which lost 6 bases and 2 bases, there was a span of 8 bases.

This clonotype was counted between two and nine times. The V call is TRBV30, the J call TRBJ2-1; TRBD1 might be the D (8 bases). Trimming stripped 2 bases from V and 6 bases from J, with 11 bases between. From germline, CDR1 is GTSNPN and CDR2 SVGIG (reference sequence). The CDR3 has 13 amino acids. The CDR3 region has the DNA TGTGCCTGGAGTACAGGGGGGGTCAATGAGCAGTTCTTC. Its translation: CAWSTGGVNEQFF.

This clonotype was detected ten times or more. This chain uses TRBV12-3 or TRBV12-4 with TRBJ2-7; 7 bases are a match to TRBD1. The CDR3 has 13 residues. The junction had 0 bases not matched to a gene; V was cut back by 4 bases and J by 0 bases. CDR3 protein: CASSSGGSYEQYF. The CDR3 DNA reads TGTGCCAGCAGTTCAGGGGGCTCCTACGAGCAGTACTTC.

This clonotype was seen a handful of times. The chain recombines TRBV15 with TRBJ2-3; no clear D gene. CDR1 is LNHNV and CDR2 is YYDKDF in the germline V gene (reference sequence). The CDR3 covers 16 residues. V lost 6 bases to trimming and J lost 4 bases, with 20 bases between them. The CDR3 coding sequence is TGTGCCACCAGTCAGAGATTAGGGTCCAGCCCAGATACGCAGTATTTT. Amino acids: CATSQRLGSSPDTQYF.

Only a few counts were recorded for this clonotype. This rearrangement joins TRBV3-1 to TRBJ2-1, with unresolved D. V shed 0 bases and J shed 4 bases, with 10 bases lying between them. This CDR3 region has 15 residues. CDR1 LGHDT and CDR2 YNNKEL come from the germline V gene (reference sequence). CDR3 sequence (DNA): TGTGCCAGCAGCCAAGATTCGGTCCAGTACAATGAGCAGTTCTTC. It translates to CASSQDSVQYNEQFF.

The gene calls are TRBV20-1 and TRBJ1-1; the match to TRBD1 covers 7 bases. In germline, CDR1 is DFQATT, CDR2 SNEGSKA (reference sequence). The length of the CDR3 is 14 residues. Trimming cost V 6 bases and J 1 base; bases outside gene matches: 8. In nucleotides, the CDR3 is TGCAGTGCGAACGCAGGGGGTGCGAACACTGAAGCTTTCTTT. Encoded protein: CSANAGGANTEAFF.

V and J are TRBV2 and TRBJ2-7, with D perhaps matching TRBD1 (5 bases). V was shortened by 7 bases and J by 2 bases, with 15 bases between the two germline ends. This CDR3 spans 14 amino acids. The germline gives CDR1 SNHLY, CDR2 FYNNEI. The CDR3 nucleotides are TGTGCCAGCACCCTGGACACCAACGCCTACGAGCAGTACTTC. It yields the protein CASTLDTNAYEQYF. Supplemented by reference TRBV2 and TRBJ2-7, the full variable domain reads EPEVTQTPSHQVTQMGQEVILRCVPISNHLYFYWYRQILGQKVEFLVSFYNNEISEKSEIFDDQFSVERPDGSNFTLKIRSTKLEDSAMYFCASTLDTNAYEQYFGPGTRLTVT.

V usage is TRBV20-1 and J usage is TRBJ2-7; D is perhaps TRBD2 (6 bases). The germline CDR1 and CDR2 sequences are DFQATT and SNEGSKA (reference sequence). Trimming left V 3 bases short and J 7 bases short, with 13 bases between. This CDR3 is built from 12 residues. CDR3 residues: CSASPLAFEQYF. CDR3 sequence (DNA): TGCAGTGCTAGCCCGCTAGCGTTTGAGCAGTACTTC.

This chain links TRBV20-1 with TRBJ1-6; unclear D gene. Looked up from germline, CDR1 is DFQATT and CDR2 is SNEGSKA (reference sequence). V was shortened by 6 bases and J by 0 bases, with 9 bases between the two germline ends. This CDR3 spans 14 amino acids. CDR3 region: CSAKGNSYNSPLHF. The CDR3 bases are TGCAGTGCCAAGGGTAACTCCTATAATTCACCCCTCCACTTT.

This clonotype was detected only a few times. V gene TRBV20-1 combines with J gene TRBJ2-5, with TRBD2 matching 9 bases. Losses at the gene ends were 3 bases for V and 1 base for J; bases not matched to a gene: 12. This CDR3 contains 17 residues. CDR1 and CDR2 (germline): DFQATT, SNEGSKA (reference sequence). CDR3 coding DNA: TGCAGTGCTAGTCCCCTACTTTGGCGGGAGGGCCAAGAGACCCAGTACTTC. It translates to CSASPLLWREGQETQYF.

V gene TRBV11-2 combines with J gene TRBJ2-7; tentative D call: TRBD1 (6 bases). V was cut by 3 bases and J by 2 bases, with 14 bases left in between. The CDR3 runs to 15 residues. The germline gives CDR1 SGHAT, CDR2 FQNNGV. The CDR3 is CASSFPLKGAYEQYF. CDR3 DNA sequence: TGTGCCAGCAGCTTTCCTCTAAAGGGGGCCTACGAGCAGTACTTC.

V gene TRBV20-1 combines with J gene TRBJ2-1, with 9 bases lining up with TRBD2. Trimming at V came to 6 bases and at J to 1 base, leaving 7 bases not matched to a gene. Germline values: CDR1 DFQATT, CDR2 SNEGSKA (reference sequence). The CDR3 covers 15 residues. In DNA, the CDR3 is TGCAGTGCCCGTAGCGGGGGCGGGTCCTACAATGAGCAGTTCTTC. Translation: CSARSGGGSYNEQFF.

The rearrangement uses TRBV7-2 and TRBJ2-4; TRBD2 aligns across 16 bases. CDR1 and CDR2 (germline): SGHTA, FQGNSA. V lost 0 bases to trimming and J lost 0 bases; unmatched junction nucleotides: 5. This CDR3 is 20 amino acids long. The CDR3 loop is CASSLAGLAGGRLAKNIQYF. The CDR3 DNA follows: TGTGCCAGCAGCTTAGCGGGACTAGCGGGAGGGAGACTAGCCAAAAACATTCAGTACTTC.

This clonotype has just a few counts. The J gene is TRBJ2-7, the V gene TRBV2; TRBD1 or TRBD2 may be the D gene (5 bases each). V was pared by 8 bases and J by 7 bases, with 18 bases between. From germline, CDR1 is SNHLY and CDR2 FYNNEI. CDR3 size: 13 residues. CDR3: CASARGTNREQYF. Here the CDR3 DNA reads TGTGCCAGCGCGCGAGGGACGAACAGGGAGCAGTACTTC.